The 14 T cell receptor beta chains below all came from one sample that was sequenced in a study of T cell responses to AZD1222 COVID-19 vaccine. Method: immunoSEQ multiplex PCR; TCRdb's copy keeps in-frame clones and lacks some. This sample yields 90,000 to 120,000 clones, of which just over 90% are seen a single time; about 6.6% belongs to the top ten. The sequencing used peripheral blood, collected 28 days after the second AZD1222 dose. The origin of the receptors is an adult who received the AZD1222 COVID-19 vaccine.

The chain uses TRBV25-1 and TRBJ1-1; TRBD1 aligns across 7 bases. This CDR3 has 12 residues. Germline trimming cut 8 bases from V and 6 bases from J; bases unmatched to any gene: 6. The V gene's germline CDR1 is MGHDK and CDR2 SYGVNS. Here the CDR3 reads CASRGGWSEAFF. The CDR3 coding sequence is TGTGCCAGCCGAGGGGGCTGGTCTGAAGCTTTCTTT.

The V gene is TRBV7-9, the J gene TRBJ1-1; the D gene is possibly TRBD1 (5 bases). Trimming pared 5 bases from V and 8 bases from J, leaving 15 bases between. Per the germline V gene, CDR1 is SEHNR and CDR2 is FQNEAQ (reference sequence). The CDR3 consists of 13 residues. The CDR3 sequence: CASSPGPGLEAFF. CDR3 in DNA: TGTGCCAGCAGCCCAGGGCCGGGATTGGAAGCTTTCTTT.

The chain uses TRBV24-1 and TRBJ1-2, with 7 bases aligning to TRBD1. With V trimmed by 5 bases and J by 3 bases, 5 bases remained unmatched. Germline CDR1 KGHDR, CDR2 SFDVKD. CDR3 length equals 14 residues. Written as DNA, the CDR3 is TGTGCCACCAGTGGGGGGGACAGAGACTATGGCTACACCTTC. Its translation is CATSGGDRDYGYTF.

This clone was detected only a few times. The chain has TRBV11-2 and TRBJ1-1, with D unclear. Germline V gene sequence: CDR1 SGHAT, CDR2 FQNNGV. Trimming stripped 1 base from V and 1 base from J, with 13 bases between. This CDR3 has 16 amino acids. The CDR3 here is CASSLGPELPNTEAFF. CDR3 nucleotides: TGTGCCAGCAGCTTAGGACCAGAGTTACCGAACACTGAAGCTTTCTTT.

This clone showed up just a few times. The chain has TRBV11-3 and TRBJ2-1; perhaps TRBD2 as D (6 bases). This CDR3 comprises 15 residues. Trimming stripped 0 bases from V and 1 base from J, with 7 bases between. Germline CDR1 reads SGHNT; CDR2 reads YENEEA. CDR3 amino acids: CASSLEAGSYNEQFF. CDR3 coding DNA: TGTGCCAGCAGCTTAGAAGCGGGTTCCTACAATGAGCAGTTCTTC.

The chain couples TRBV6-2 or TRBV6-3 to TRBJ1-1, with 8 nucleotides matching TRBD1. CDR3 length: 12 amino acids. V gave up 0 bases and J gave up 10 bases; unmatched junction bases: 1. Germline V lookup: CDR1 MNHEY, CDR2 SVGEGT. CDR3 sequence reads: CASSYSTGGAFF. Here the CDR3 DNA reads TGTGCCAGCAGTTACTCTACAGGGGGAGCTTTCTTT.

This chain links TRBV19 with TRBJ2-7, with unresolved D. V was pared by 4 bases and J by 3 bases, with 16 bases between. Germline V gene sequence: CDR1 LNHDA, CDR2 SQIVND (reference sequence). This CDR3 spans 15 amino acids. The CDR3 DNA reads TGTGCCAGTAGTACGGGCCCGGAGATATACTACGAGCAGTACTTC. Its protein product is CASSTGPEIYYEQYF.

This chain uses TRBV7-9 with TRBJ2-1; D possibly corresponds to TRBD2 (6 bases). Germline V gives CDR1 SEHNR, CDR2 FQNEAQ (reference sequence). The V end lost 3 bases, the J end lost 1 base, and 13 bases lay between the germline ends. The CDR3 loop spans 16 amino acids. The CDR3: CASSLGGSLSYNEQFF. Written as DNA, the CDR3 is TGTGCCAGCAGCTTGGGGGGTAGCTTATCCTACAATGAGCAGTTCTTC.

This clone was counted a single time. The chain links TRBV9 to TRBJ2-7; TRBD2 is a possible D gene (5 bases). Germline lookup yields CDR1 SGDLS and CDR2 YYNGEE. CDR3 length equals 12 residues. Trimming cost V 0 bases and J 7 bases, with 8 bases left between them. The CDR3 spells CASSVATGEQYF. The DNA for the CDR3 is TGTGCCAGCAGCGTAGCTACGGGGGAGCAGTACTTC.

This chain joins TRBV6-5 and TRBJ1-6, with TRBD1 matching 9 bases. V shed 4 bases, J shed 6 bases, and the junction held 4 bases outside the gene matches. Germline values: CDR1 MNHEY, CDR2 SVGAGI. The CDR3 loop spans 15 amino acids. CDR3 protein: CASSWGTGRNSPLHF. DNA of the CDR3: TGTGCCAGCAGTTGGGGGACAGGGCGTAATTCACCCCTCCACTTT.

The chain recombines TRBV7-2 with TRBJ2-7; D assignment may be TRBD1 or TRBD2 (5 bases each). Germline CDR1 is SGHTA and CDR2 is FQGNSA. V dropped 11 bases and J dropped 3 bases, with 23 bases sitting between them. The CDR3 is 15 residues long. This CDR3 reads CACDAGGSLNYEQYF. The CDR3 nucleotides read TGTGCCTGTGATGCTGGGGGTAGTTTAAACTACGAGCAGTACTTC. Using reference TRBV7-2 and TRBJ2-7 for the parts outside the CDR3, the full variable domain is GAGVSQSPSNKVTEKGKDVELRCDPISGHTALYWYRQSLGQGLEFLIYFQGNSAPDKSGLPSDRFSAERTGGSVSTLTIQRTQQEDSAVYLCACDAGGSLNYEQYFGPGTRLTVT.

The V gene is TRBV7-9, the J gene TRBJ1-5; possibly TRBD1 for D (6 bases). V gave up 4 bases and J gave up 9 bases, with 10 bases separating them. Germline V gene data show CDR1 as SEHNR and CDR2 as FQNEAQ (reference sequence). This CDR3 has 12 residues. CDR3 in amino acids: CASSSEGGPQHF. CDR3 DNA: TGTGCCAGCAGCTCAGAGGGGGGGCCCCAGCATTTT.

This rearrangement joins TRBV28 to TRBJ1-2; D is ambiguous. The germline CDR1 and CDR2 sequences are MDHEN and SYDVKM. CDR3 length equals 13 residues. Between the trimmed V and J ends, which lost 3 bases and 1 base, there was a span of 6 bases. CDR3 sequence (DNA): TGTGCCAGCAGTTTCCCCGTTAACTATGGCTACACCTTC. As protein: CASSFPVNYGYTF.

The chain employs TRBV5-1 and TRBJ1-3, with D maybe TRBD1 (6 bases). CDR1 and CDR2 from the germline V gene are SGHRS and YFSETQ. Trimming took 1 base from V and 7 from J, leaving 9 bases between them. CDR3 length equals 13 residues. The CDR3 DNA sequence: TGCGCCAGCAGCTTGACAGGGAGGAACACCATATATTTT. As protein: CASSLTGRNTIYF.